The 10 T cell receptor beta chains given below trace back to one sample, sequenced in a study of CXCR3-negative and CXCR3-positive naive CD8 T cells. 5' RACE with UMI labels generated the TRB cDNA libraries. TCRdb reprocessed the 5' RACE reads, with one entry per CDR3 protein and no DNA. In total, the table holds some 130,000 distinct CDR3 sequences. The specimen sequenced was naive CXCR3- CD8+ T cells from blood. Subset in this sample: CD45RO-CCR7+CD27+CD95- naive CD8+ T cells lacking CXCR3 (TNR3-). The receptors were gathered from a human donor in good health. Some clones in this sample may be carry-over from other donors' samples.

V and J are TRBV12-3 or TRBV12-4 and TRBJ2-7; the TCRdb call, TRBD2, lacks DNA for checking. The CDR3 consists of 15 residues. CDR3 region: CASSPGLTIVYEQYF.

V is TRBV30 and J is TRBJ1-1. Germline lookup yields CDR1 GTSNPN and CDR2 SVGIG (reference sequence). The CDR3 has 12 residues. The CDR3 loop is CAWSGGGAEAFF. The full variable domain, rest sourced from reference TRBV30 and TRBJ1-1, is SQTIHQWPATLVQPVGSPLSLECTVEGTSNPNLYWYRQAAGRGLQLLFYSVGIGQISSEVPQNLSASRPQDRQFILSSKKLLLSDSGFYLCAWSGGGAEAFFGQGTRLTVV.

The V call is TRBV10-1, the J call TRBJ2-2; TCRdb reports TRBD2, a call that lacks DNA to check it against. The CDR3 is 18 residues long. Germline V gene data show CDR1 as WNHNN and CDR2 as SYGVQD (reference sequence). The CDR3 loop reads CASSESGGLAGVSGELFF.

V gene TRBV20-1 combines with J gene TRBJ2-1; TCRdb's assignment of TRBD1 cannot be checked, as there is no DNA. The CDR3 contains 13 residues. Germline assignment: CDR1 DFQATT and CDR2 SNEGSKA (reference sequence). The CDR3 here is CSAGTGMFDEQFF.

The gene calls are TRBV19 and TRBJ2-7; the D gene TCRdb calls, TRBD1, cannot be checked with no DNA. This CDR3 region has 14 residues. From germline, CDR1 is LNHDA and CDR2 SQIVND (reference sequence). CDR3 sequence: CASSPQGASYEQYF.

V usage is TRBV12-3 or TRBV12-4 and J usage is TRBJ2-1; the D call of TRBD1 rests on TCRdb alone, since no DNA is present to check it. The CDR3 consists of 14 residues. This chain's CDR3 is CASTDPRDHNEQFF.

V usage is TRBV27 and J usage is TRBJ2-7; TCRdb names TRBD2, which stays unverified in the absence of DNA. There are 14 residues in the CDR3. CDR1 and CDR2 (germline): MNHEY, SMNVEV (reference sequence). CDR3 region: CASSLAGPIYEQYF.

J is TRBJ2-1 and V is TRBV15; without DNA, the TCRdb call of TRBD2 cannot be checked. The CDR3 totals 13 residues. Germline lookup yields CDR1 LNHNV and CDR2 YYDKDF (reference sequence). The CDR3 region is CATSQAWRDQQFF.

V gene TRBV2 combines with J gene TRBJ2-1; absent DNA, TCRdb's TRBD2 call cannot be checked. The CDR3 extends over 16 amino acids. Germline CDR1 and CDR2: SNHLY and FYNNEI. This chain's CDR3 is CASSDRTSGSIGEQFF.

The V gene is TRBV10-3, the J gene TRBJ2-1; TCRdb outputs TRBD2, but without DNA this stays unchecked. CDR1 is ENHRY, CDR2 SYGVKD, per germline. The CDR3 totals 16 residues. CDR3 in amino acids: CAISELVSGGNNEQFF.